These T cell receptor beta chains were read from a single sample in a study of breast tumors, draining lymph nodes, adjacent tissues. TCRdb passed the multiplex PCR reads through MiXCR, listing each CDR3 protein once. The table records around 190,000 distinct CDR3 sequences, roughly a third of them present only once. The sample was axillary lymph node tissue. The receptors shown here come from a female donor with breast cancer. Some clones in this sample may be carry-over from other donors' samples. CDR3s include the opening cysteine and the closing phenylalanine or tryptophan. A D gene is named only where the DNA matches it firmly. Expanded clones get a size class; other rows say once, few or many, or leave the size out.

clone size: many; J gene: TRBJ1-4; V gene: TRBV12-3/TRBV12-4; D gene: -; CDR3 DNA: TGTGCCAGCAGTTTCCAGGGGACTAATGAAAAACTGTTTTTT; CDR3 protein: CASSFQGTNEKLFF
clone size: many; J gene: TRBJ1-4; V gene: TRBV7-6; D gene: -; CDR3 DNA: TGTGCCAGCAGCTTAGGGCGTCTATTCGGGGAAAAACTGTTTTTT; CDR3 protein: CASSLGRLFGEKLFF
clone size: many; J gene: TRBJ2-1; V gene: TRBV7-3; D gene: TRBD2; CDR3 DNA: TGTGCCAGCAGCTCAGCGGGAACCCAACGGAATGAGCAGTTCTTC; CDR3 protein: CASSSAGTQRNEQFF
clone size: -; J gene: TRBJ1-6; V gene: TRBV7-6; D gene: -; CDR3 DNA: TGTGCCAGCAGCTTAGGTCCGGGCTCCGATTCACCCCTCCACTTT; CDR3 protein: CASSLGPGSDSPLHF
clone size: many; J gene: TRBJ1-2; V gene: TRBV18; D gene: -; CDR3 DNA: TGTGCCAGCTCACCAACAGGGTTTGGCTACACCTTC; CDR3 protein: CASSPTGFGYTF
clone size: -; J gene: TRBJ1-4; V gene: TRBV11-2; D gene: -; CDR3 DNA: TGTGCCAGCAGCTTAGTGTCAGGGGCAAATGAAAAACTGTTTTTT; CDR3 protein: CASSLVSGANEKLFF
clone size: few; J gene: TRBJ2-7; V gene: TRBV6-2/TRBV6-3; D gene: -; CDR3 DNA: TGTGCCGCAGCCCTGGGGAGCTACGAGCAGTACTTC; CDR3 protein: CAAALGSYEQYF
clone size: few; J gene: TRBJ1-1; V gene: TRBV6-5; D gene: -; CDR3 DNA: TGTGCCAGCAGTTACGGGACAATGAACACTGAAGCTTTCTTT; CDR3 protein: CASSYGTMNTEAFF
clone size: many; J gene: TRBJ2-5; V gene: TRBV2; D gene: -; CDR3 DNA: TGTGCCAGCACGGACAGACAAGAGACCCAGTACTTC; CDR3 protein: CASTDRQETQYF
clone size: -; J gene: TRBJ2-2; V gene: TRBV13; D gene: -; CDR3 DNA: TGTGCCAGCAGCTCTCAGAACACCGGGGAGCTGTTTTTT; CDR3 protein: CASSSQNTGELFF
clone size: many; J gene: TRBJ2-5; V gene: TRBV10-3; D gene: TRBD2; CDR3 DNA: TGTGCCATCACTGAGGGAGGGAGAGAGACCCAGTACTTC; CDR3 protein: CAITEGGRETQYF
clone size: many; J gene: TRBJ2-1; V gene: TRBV12-3/TRBV12-4; D gene: TRBD2; CDR3 DNA: TGTGCCAGCAGCCCTAGCGGGGGGGGAGGAGGCTCCTACAATGAGCAGTTCTTC; CDR3 protein: CASSPSGGGGGSYNEQFF
clone size: many; J gene: TRBJ2-5; V gene: TRBV28; D gene: -; CDR3 DNA: TGTGCCAGCAGACTCGGACATATCGGGGTTGGGACCCAGTACTTC; CDR3 protein: CASRLGHIGVGTQYF
clone size: many; J gene: TRBJ2-2; V gene: TRBV18; D gene: -; CDR3 DNA: TGTGCCAGCTCAACAAAGGAACGCAACACCGGGGAGCTGTTTTTT; CDR3 protein: CASSTKERNTGELFF
clone size: few; J gene: TRBJ1-1; V gene: TRBV19; D gene: -; CDR3 DNA: TGTGCCAGTAGTCTTATGGGGGTGAACACTGAAGCTTTCTTT; CDR3 protein: CASSLMGVNTEAFF
clone size: many; J gene: TRBJ2-7; V gene: TRBV20-1; D gene: -; CDR3 DNA: TGCAGTGCTAACGATGAAACCTACGAGCAGTACTTC; CDR3 protein: CSANDETYEQYF
clone size: many; J gene: TRBJ2-7; V gene: TRBV19; D gene: -; CDR3 DNA: TGTGCCAGTAGTGCGTTCGACGGTAGCTCCTACGAGCAGTACTTC; CDR3 protein: CASSAFDGSSYEQYF
clone size: many; J gene: TRBJ2-7; V gene: TRBV7-6; D gene: TRBD2; CDR3 DNA: TGTGCCAGCAGCTTAGAATCTAGCGGGGTGGGAAGGAGCATCTACGAGCAGTACTTC; CDR3 protein: CASSLESSGVGRSIYEQYF
clone size: few; J gene: TRBJ1-1; V gene: TRBV5-1; D gene: -; CDR3 DNA: TGCGCCAGCAGCTTGAGGGTTAATAGTGCTGAAGCTTTCTTT; CDR3 protein: CASSLRVNSAEAFF
clone size: many; J gene: TRBJ2-3; V gene: TRBV20-1; D gene: TRBD2; CDR3 DNA: TGCAGTGCTAGAAAACTAGCGGGAGATACGCAGTATTTT; CDR3 protein: CSARKLAGDTQYF
clone size: many; J gene: TRBJ2-1; V gene: TRBV5-6; D gene: -; CDR3 DNA: TGTGCCAGCAGCCCCACAGGGAATGGACACAATGAGCAGTTCTTC; CDR3 protein: CASSPTGNGHNEQFF
clone size: -; J gene: TRBJ2-7; V gene: TRBV7-6; D gene: TRBD2; CDR3 DNA: TGTGCCAGCAGCTTAAGCGGGGACGGCTACGAGCAGTACTTC; CDR3 protein: CASSLSGDGYEQYF
clone size: -; J gene: TRBJ2-5; V gene: TRBV6-1; D gene: -; CDR3 DNA: TGTGCCAGCAGTCACTCGACGGAAACCCAAGAGACCCAGTACTTC; CDR3 protein: CASSHSTETQETQYF
clone size: many; J gene: TRBJ1-2; V gene: TRBV19; D gene: -; CDR3 DNA: TGTGCCAGCGAGGCTTACTATGGCTACACCTTC; CDR3 protein: CASEAYYGYTF
clone size: once; J gene: TRBJ1-1; V gene: TRBV11-2; D gene: -; CDR3 DNA: TGTGCCAGCAGCTCAAGTCAGGGATGGACTGAAGCTTTCTTT; CDR3 protein: CASSSSQGWTEAFF
clone size: once; J gene: TRBJ2-5; V gene: TRBV7-3; D gene: TRBD1; CDR3 DNA: TGTGCCAGCAGCTCCGGACAGGGGAATCAGCCCCAGTACTTC; CDR3 protein: CASSSGQGNQPQYF
clone size: -; J gene: TRBJ1-2; V gene: TRBV11-2; D gene: TRBD1; CDR3 DNA: TGTGCCAGCAGTTCCGACCGGACAGGGTCGGGCTACACCTTC; CDR3 protein: CASSSDRTGSGYTF
clone size: -; J gene: TRBJ2-2; V gene: TRBV3-1; D gene: -; CDR3 DNA: TGTGCCGGCAGCCTAAGGGGCGCGAACACCGGGGGGCTGTTTTTT; CDR3 protein: CAGSLRGANTGGLFF
clone size: few; J gene: TRBJ2-7; V gene: TRBV27; D gene: -; CDR3 DNA: TGTGCCAGCAGTGCCGCGGACGAAGAGCAGTACTTC; CDR3 protein: CASSAADEEQYF
clone size: -; J gene: TRBJ2-3; V gene: TRBV10-3; D gene: TRBD2; CDR3 DNA: TGTGCCAGCACCCAAAGGGCGGGGGGCCAGACAGATACGCAGTATTTT; CDR3 protein: CASTQRAGGQTDTQYF
clone size: -; J gene: TRBJ2-5; V gene: TRBV6-5; D gene: -; CDR3 DNA: TGTGCCAGCAGTTACGGTGGACCGCCTCAAGAGACCCAGTACTTC; CDR3 protein: CASSYGGPPQETQYF
clone size: -; J gene: TRBJ2-5; V gene: TRBV6-2/TRBV6-3; D gene: -; CDR3 DNA: TGTGCCAGCAGCGGAAACAACCAGAAAGAGACCCAGTACTTC; CDR3 protein: CASSGNNQKETQYF
clone size: many; J gene: TRBJ2-7; V gene: TRBV11-3; D gene: -; CDR3 DNA: TGTGCCAGCAGCTCCGCTTTATGGGGGGACAGCGGTACCTACGAGCAGTACTTC; CDR3 protein: CASSSALWGDSGTYEQYF
clone size: many; J gene: TRBJ2-7; V gene: TRBV5-6; D gene: -; CDR3 DNA: TGTGCCAGCAGCCGTGGGACACTAACCTACGAGCAGTACTTC; CDR3 protein: CASSRGTLTYEQYF
clone size: few; J gene: TRBJ2-1; V gene: TRBV27; D gene: -; CDR3 DNA: TGTGCCAGCAGTTTATATGCTAGCGCCAGTTACAATGAGCAGTTCTTC; CDR3 protein: CASSLYASASYNEQFF
clone size: many; J gene: TRBJ1-2; V gene: TRBV19; D gene: -; CDR3 DNA: TGTGCCAGTAGGCCATCAGGGATCGGCTATGGCTACACCTTC; CDR3 protein: CASRPSGIGYGYTF
clone size: many; J gene: TRBJ2-1; V gene: TRBV20-1; D gene: TRBD2; CDR3 DNA: TGCAGTGCTAGAGCTGGGCTAGCGGGACCAGTCTACAATGAGCAGTTCTTC; CDR3 protein: CSARAGLAGPVYNEQFF